This entry lists 14 T cell receptor beta chains sequenced from one sample in a study of blood T cell repertoires in COVID-19. The assay was immunoSEQ multiplex PCR, and TCRdb's table has in-frame clones only and misses some. The sample includes hundreds of thousands of clones, around 89% of them seen just once. Sequencing was performed on peripheral blood. These receptors originate from a woman aged 35 to 49 with COVID-19, enrolled during active disease.

This clone has just one count. This rearrangement joins TRBV3-1 (or the pseudogene TRBV3-2) to TRBJ1-6; D ambiguous. Trimming removed 1 base at V and 10 bases at J, with 14 bases between. The CDR3 loop spans 15 amino acids. Germline V lookup: CDR1 LGHDT, CDR2 YNNKEL (reference sequence). CDR3 nucleotide sequence: TGTGCCAGCAGCCAAGCTCCGGGGTTAGGCTCACCCCTCCACTTT. Its protein product is CASSQAPGLGSPLHF.

This chain joins TRBV15 and TRBJ1-5, with D perhaps TRBD1 (6 bases). V lost 3 bases and J lost 0, with 15 bases in between. Germline CDR1 is LNHNV and CDR2 is YYDKDF (reference sequence). The CDR3 spans 17 residues. The CDR3 here is CATSRGAGSISNQPQHF. For the CDR3, the DNA is TGTGCCACCAGCAGGGGGGCAGGGAGCATTAGCAATCAGCCCCAGCATTTT. The variable domain in full, completed from reference TRBV15 and TRBJ1-5, reads DAMVIQNPRYQVTQFGKPVTLSCSQTLNHNVMYWYQQKSSQAPKLLFHYYDKDFNNEADTPDNFQSRRPNTSFCFLDIRSPGLGDTAMYLCATSRGAGSISNQPQHFGDGTRLSIL.

The chain has TRBV19 and TRBJ2-5; 7 bases align to TRBD2. The CDR3 consists of 13 residues. CDR1 and CDR2 (germline): LNHDA, SQIVND (reference sequence). The J segment lost 3 bases and the V segment lost 4 bases, leaving 2 bases of the junction unmatched. The CDR3 sequence is CASSTRGEETQYF. In DNA form, the CDR3 reads TGTGCCAGTAGTACCCGGGGGGAAGAGACCCAGTACTTC.

The chain carries TRBV28 and TRBJ1-2; D ambiguous. V lost 6 bases and J lost 7, with 9 bases in between. The germline gives CDR1 MDHEN, CDR2 SYDVKM. This CDR3 has 11 amino acids. Here the CDR3 reads CASRRSGGYTF. The DNA for the CDR3 is TGTGCCAGCAGACGGTCGGGTGGCTACACCTTC.

The chain combines TRBV12-5 with TRBJ2-7; perhaps TRBD2 as D (6 bases). The CDR3 covers 15 residues. Looked up from germline, CDR1 is LGHNT and CDR2 is FRNRAP. Trimming removed 1 base from V and 4 bases from J, with 14 bases in between. CDR3 sequence: CASGLGLPGVYEQYF. CDR3 DNA sequence: TGTGCTAGTGGTTTGGGCTTACCGGGAGTGTACGAGCAGTACTTC.

The chain has TRBV6-2 or TRBV6-3 and TRBJ2-1; D call uncertain. The length of the CDR3 is 12 residues. Deletions cut 0 bases from V and 13 bases from J, with 10 bases between. Germline V CDR1 and CDR2: MNHEY, SVGEGT. DNA of the CDR3: TGTGCCAGCAGTTACTCGACGGGTAGACAGTTCTTC. Encoded protein: CASSYSTGRQFF.

The CDR3 loop reads CASSRRGKRWTEAFF. The CDR3 DNA sequence: TGTGCCAGCAGTAGGAGAGGGAAAAGATGGACTGAAGCTTTCTTT. The chain uses TRBV2 and TRBJ1-1; no definite D call. Germline values: CDR1 SNHLY, CDR2 FYNNEI. Between the trimmed V and J ends, which lost 5 bases and 5 bases, there was a span of 18 bases. The CDR3 has 15 residues.

V is TRBV28 and J is TRBJ1-2; tentative D call: TRBD1 (5 bases). The CDR3 contains 14 residues. The germline gives CDR1 MDHEN, CDR2 SYDVKM. V lost 2 bases and J 5 bases, leaving 12 bases between the germline ends. The CDR3 DNA is TGTGCCAGCAGTTTAACCGGCGGGACTTATGGCTACACCTTC. This encodes CASSLTGGTYGYTF.

This chain connects TRBV7-2 to TRBJ2-3; a possible D gene is TRBD2 (5 bases). CDR3 size: 15 residues. Trimming cost V 2 bases and J 0 bases, with 9 bases left between them. Germline V gene data show CDR1 as SGHTA and CDR2 as FQGNSA. DNA of the CDR3: TGTGCCAGCAGCTTATATGCGGGTAGCACAGATACGCAGTATTTT. This gives the protein CASSLYAGSTDTQYF.

The chain joins TRBV28 to TRBJ2-5, with D maybe TRBD1 (6 bases). V shed 8 bases and J shed 5 bases, with 18 bases lying between them. The germline V gene has CDR1 MDHEN and CDR2 SYDVKM. The CDR3 sequence is 14 residues long. CDR3 residues: CASSRWAQGETQYF. CDR3 sequence (DNA): TGTGCCAGCTCCCGATGGGCGCAGGGGGAGACCCAGTACTTC.

This chain links TRBV6-5 with TRBJ1-2; possible D gene TRBD1, 5 bases. V lost 6 bases to trimming and J lost 6 bases, with 17 bases between them. The V gene's germline CDR1 is MNHEY and CDR2 SVGAGI. CDR3 length: 14 residues. The CDR3 DNA sequence: TGTGCCAGCAGAACGCAGGGTGGGCACAATGGCTACACCTTC. Protein: CASRTQGGHNGYTF.

This chain joins TRBV3-1 (or the pseudogene TRBV3-2) and TRBJ2-7; 10 bases map to TRBD1. With V trimmed by 10 bases and J by 5 bases, 11 bases remained unmatched. This CDR3 comprises 14 residues. Germline V lookup: CDR1 LGHDT, CDR2 YNNKEL (reference sequence). CDR3 bases: TGTGCCACGACCACCGGGACAGGGGTCCACGAGCAGTACTTC. Translation gives CATTTGTGVHEQYF.

V is TRBV10-3 and J is TRBJ2-7; 8 nucleotides match TRBD2. The CDR3 length is 16 residues. J gave up 0 bases and V 5 bases, and 9 bases lay outside the gene matches. CDR1 and CDR2 (germline): ENHRY, SYGVKD. The CDR3 is CAISSLSGNLSYEQYF. The CDR3 DNA is TGTGCCATCAGTTCTCTTAGCGGGAACCTCTCCTACGAGCAGTACTTC.

The chain employs TRBV7-2 and TRBJ1-5, with D possibly matching TRBD1 (5 bases). The CDR3 has 15 amino acids. Trimming stripped 5 bases from V and 0 bases from J, with 11 bases between. The germline gives CDR1 SGHTA, CDR2 FQGNSA. CDR3 sequence (DNA): TGTGCCAGCAGCATCAATGGGGCTAGCAATCAGCCCCAGCATTTT. Its protein is CASSINGASNQPQHF.